This entry lists 29 T cell receptor beta chains sequenced from one sample in a study of T cell repertoires in cytomegalovirus infection. Using its own MiXCR run on the reads, TCRdb lists one record per CDR3 protein. The repertoire consists of more than 150,000 distinct CDR3 sequences, with 23% occurring once and the leading ten covering 10% to 11%. The sequencing sample was made of PBMCs. These receptors all stem from a human donor in good health (CMV status not recorded). Some clones in this sample may be carry-over from other donors' samples.

The rearrangement links TRBV7-3 to TRBJ2-3; D is possibly TRBD2 (6 bases). CDR1 and CDR2 from the germline V gene are SGHTA and FQGTGA. V lost 3 bases and J 4 bases, leaving 14 bases between the germline ends. The CDR3 length is 15 residues. For the CDR3, the DNA is TGTGCCAGCAGCTTTGACGGGAGTGGCGCAGATACGCAGTATTTT. Protein: CASSFDGSGADTQYF.

This clonotype was counted at least ten times. The V call is TRBV7-9, the J call TRBJ1-5; tentative D call: TRBD1 (5 bases). Germline V gives CDR1 SEHNR, CDR2 FQNEAQ (reference sequence). This CDR3 has 13 amino acids. V lost 0 bases and J lost 7, with 7 bases in between. In nucleotides, the CDR3 is TGTGCCAGCAGCTTAGCGCAGGGCCAGCCCCAGCATTTT. Translated, it gives CASSLAQGQPQHF.

This clonotype has more than one count but fewer than ten. The chain uses TRBV10-3 and TRBJ2-3; 8 positions agree with TRBD2. Germline CDR1 is ENHRY and CDR2 is SYGVKD. The CDR3 consists of 14 residues. Trimming cost V 5 bases and J 3 bases; bases outside gene matches: 4. CDR3 sequence reads: CAISLAGKTDTQYF. CDR3 nucleotide sequence: TGTGCCATCAGTTTAGCGGGGAAGACAGATACGCAGTATTTT.

A single count supports this clonotype. The gene calls are TRBV5-5 and TRBJ2-3; possibly TRBD1 for D (5 bases). This CDR3 spans 16 amino acids. Trimming stripped 4 bases from V and 3 bases from J, with 18 bases between. Per the germline V gene, CDR1 is SGHKS and CDR2 is YYEKEE (reference sequence). CDR3 residues: CASSLEQGSLTDTQYF. For the CDR3, the DNA is TGTGCCAGCAGCCTGGAGCAGGGCTCGTTGACAGATACGCAGTATTTT.

This clonotype was seen many times. The V call is TRBV27, the J call TRBJ2-7; D is perhaps TRBD2 (5 bases). There are 17 residues in the CDR3. V was shortened by 1 base and J by 4 bases, with 20 bases between the two germline ends. Per germline, CDR1 MNHEY and CDR2 SMNVEV (reference sequence). The CDR3 region has the DNA TGTGCCAGCAGTTTATATGGCGGGCCTGGCCCGTCTTACGAGCAGTACTTC. Protein: CASSLYGGPGPSYEQYF.

This clonotype came up a few times. This sequence joins TRBV6-2 or TRBV6-3 and TRBJ2-5; no firm D call. Germline V gives CDR1 MNHEY, CDR2 SVGEGT. V was cut by 2 bases and J by 5 bases, with 6 bases left in between. The CDR3 spans 12 residues. Here the CDR3 DNA reads TGTGCCAGCAGTTACCCTTATGAGACCCAGTACTTC. Residues: CASSYPYETQYF.

This clonotype was counted many times. The gene calls are TRBV7-3 and TRBJ2-3; 7 nucleotides match TRBD2. The CDR3 runs 18 residues. Germline V CDR1 and CDR2: SGHTA, FQGTGA. The V gene end was trimmed by 0 bases and the J gene end by 2 bases; junction bases not matched to a gene: 11. The CDR3 DNA sequence: TGTGCCAGCAGCTTAACGAGTTCCGGCGGGGGAATCACAGATACGCAGTATTTT. Protein sequence: CASSLTSSGGGITDTQYF.

This clonotype was seen a handful of times. The rearrangement links TRBV7-4 to TRBJ2-5; no firm D call. V gave up 4 bases and J gave up 1 base, with 10 bases separating them. CDR1 SGHVT and CDR2 SQSDAQ come from the germline V gene. This CDR3 spans 14 amino acids. The CDR3 DNA sequence: TGTGCCAGCAGCTATATGGGCCTCCAAGAGACCCAGTACTTC. Amino acids: CASSYMGLQETQYF.

This chain links TRBV28 with TRBJ2-7, with 8 bases matching TRBD2. V gave up 10 bases and J gave up 0 bases; unmatched junction bases: 8. This CDR3 contains 14 residues. Per germline, CDR1 MDHEN and CDR2 SYDVKM. The CDR3 is CATSEAGASYEQYF. CDR3 nucleotide sequence: TGTGCCACTTCCGAAGCGGGGGCCTCCTACGAGCAGTACTTC. Full variable domain (missing parts from reference TRBV28 and TRBJ2-7): DVKVTQSSRYLVKRTGEKVFLECVQDMDHENMFWYRQDPGLGLRLIYFSYDVKMKEKGDIPEGYSVSREKKERFSLILESASTNQTSMYLCATSEAGASYEQYFGPGTRLTVT.

In this sample, this clonotype turned up many times. The chain links TRBV7-8 to TRBJ1-6, with TRBD1 matching over 7 bases. The CDR3 has 17 amino acids. Germline values: CDR1 SGHVS, CDR2 FQNEAQ. V lost 3 bases and J lost 0; bases outside the gene matches: 5. The CDR3: CASSFQGGSSYNSPLHF. The CDR3 region has the DNA TGTGCCAGCAGCTTTCAGGGGGGGAGCTCCTATAATTCACCCCTCCACTTT. Complete variable domain (other parts from reference TRBV7-8 and TRBJ1-6): GAGVSQSPRYKVAKRGQDVALRCDPISGHVSLFWYQQALGQGPEFLTYFQNEAQLDKSGLPSDRFFAERPEGSVSTLKIQRTQQEDSAVYLCASSFQGGSSYNSPLHFGNGTRLTVT.

This clonotype was counted a few times. The chain is built from TRBV20-1 and TRBJ2-1; 10 bases agree with TRBD2. This CDR3 is built from 19 residues. Germline values: CDR1 DFQATT, CDR2 SNEGSKA (reference sequence). V shed 0 bases, J shed 0 bases, and the junction held 11 bases outside the gene matches. This CDR3 reads CSARDEVSGRSSSYNEQFF. The CDR3, as DNA: TGCAGTGCTAGAGATGAGGTTAGCGGGAGGTCCAGCTCCTACAATGAGCAGTTCTTC.

In its sample, this clonotype was seen many times. This chain joins TRBV7-3 and TRBJ2-2, with a possible D match to TRBD1 (5 bases). CDR3 size: 15 residues. Germline assignment: CDR1 SGHTA and CDR2 FQGTGA. The germline V and J ends were trimmed by 0 bases and 5 bases, with 10 bases remaining between them. The CDR3: CASSLTPSGTGELFF. The CDR3, as DNA: TGTGCCAGCAGCTTAACGCCCTCAGGGACCGGGGAGCTGTTTTTT.

This chain links TRBV27 with TRBJ2-2; D is ambiguous. Trimming took off 8 bases at V and 0 bases at J, with 10 bases between the two ends. The germline CDR1 and CDR2 sequences are MNHEY and SMNVEV (reference sequence). The CDR3 extends over 14 amino acids. CDR3 loop: CASRTVANTGELFF. The CDR3 DNA reads TGTGCCAGCCGTACAGTCGCGAACACCGGGGAGCTGTTTTTT.

This clonotype occurred many times. The chain uses TRBV7-8 and TRBJ2-3; TRBD2 aligns across 8 bases. The CDR3 spans 17 residues. The germline V gene has CDR1 SGHVS and CDR2 FQNEAQ. Trimming took 5 bases from V and 0 from J; bases not matched to a gene: 10. CDR3 in DNA: TGTGCCAGCAGCCTAAGAGTAGCGGGGAGTAGCACAGATACGCAGTATTTT. It specifies CASSLRVAGSSTDTQYF.

Only a few counts were recorded for this clonotype. CDR3 amino acids: CASSVTSGNEQFF. Here the CDR3 DNA reads TGTGCCAGCAGTGTGACTAGCGGCAATGAGCAGTTCTTC. The chain joins TRBV12-3 or TRBV12-4 to TRBJ2-1; 9 nucleotides line up with TRBD2. This CDR3 contains 13 residues. V was pared by 5 bases and J by 6 bases, with 2 bases of the junction left unmatched.

There are many counts of this clonotype. The chain employs TRBV28 and TRBJ2-7; 11 bases are shared with TRBD2. J lost 1 base, V lost 6 bases, and 8 bases had no gene match. The germline gives CDR1 MDHEN, CDR2 SYDVKM. This CDR3 contains 16 residues. CDR3: CASSWDSGRVSYEQYF. The CDR3 DNA follows: TGTGCCAGCAGCTGGGATAGCGGGAGGGTTTCCTACGAGCAGTACTTC.

This clonotype appeared many times. The V call is TRBV6-2 or TRBV6-3, the J call TRBJ2-1; possibly TRBD2 for D (6 bases). The V gene lost 6 bases and the J gene lost 7 bases, with 19 bases spanning the gap. The germline CDR1 and CDR2 sequences are MNHEY and SVGEGT. This CDR3 spans 15 amino acids. The CDR3 DNA reads as TGTGCCAGCAGCGACTTGGGACTGGGACTGAATGAGCAGTTCTTC. Its translation is CASSDLGLGLNEQFF.

This clonotype was found once. This chain uses TRBV28 with TRBJ2-5; either TRBD1 or TRBD2 may fit D (6 bases each). The CDR3 covers 17 residues. Germline CDR1 reads MDHEN; CDR2 reads SYDVKM. V was shortened by 1 base and J by 1 base, with 16 bases between the two germline ends. CDR3 sequence (DNA): TGTGCCAGCAGTTTATCACAGACAGGAGGGGCCCAAGAGACCCAGTACTTC. Its protein product is CASSLSQTGGAQETQYF. The full variable domain, its missing parts supplied by reference TRBV28 and TRBJ2-5, is DVKVTQSSRYLVKRTGEKVFLECVQDMDHENMFWYRQDPGLGLRLIYFSYDVKMKEKGDIPEGYSVSREKKERFSLILESASTNQTSMYLCASSLSQTGGAQETQYFGPGTRLLVL.

A few counts support this clonotype. V gene TRBV18 combines with J gene TRBJ2-2; D is possibly TRBD2 (5 bases). V was shortened by 2 bases and J by 5 bases, with 9 bases between the two germline ends. This CDR3 spans 14 amino acids. CDR1 KGHSH and CDR2 LQKENI come from the germline V gene. CDR3 in amino acids: CASSPSGATGELFF. The DNA for the CDR3 is TGTGCCAGCTCACCAAGCGGAGCAACCGGGGAGCTGTTTTTT.

This clonotype occurred a few times. The chain uses TRBV6-2 or TRBV6-3 and TRBJ2-3; 8 positions agree with TRBD2. Trimming removed 6 bases from V and 6 bases from J; junction bases left unmatched: 2. The germline V gene encodes CDR1 MNHEY and CDR2 SVGEGT. This CDR3 comprises 12 residues. The CDR3 is CASRAGADTQYF. CDR3 DNA: TGTGCCAGCAGAGCGGGAGCGGATACGCAGTATTTT.

This clonotype was observed many times. The chain combines TRBV7-6 with TRBJ2-1, with a weak D call TRBD1 (6 bases). V was pared by 4 bases and J by 0 bases, with 25 bases between. CDR3 length equals 20 residues. Germline V gene sequence: CDR1 SGHVS, CDR2 FNYEAQ. CDR3 in amino acids: CASSSPPGHPPGSSYNEQFF. DNA for the CDR3: TGTGCCAGCAGCTCGCCTCCGGGACATCCCCCAGGTTCCTCCTACAATGAGCAGTTCTTC. Combining the CDR3 with reference TRBV7-6 and TRBJ2-1 gives the whole variable domain GAGVSQSPRYKVTKRGQDVALRCDPISGHVSLYWYRQALGQGPEFLTYFNYEAQQDKSGLPNDRFSAERPEGSISTLTIQRTEQRDSAMYRCASSSPPGHPPGSSYNEQFFGPGTRLTVL.

In DNA, the CDR3 is TGTGCCAGCAGTGAAACTAGCGGGGGATCAGATACGCAGTATTTT. This encodes CASSETSGGSDTQYF. The chain uses TRBV2 and TRBJ2-3, with 11 bases matching TRBD2. J lost 4 bases, V lost 2 bases, and 2 bases had no gene match. Per the germline V gene, CDR1 is SNHLY and CDR2 is FYNNEI. The CDR3 covers 15 residues.

This clonotype was recorded a few times. This chain connects TRBV6-1 to TRBJ1-4; a possible D gene is TRBD1 (6 bases). The CDR3 spans 17 residues. The germline gives CDR1 MNHNS, CDR2 SASEGT. V was shortened by 4 bases and J by 8 bases, with 23 bases between the two germline ends. The DNA for the CDR3 is TGTGCCAGCAGTGTTAGATTCAGGGGAAGCGTTATCGAAAAACTGTTTTTT. It translates to CASSVRFRGSVIEKLFF.

Concerning this clonotype itself: This may stem from a read error, because a much larger clone lies one nucleotide away. The chain is built from TRBV6-2 or TRBV6-3 and TRBJ2-1; D is undetermined. The CDR3 runs to 13 residues. In germline, CDR1 is MNHEY, CDR2 SVGEGT. Written as DNA, the CDR3 is TGTGCCGGCAGCCCCTATGAGTACAATGAGCAGTTCTTC. Encoded protein: CAGSPYEYNEQFF.

V is TRBV18 and J is TRBJ2-3; TRBD2 agrees at 9 bases. V was clipped by 0 bases and J by 2 bases; unmatched bases: 18. Germline V gene data show CDR1 as KGHSH and CDR2 as LQKENI. The CDR3 contains 21 residues. CDR3 DNA: TGTGCCAGCTCACCACCGTCGCCTAGCGGGATCGGGCGGATTTTCACAGATACGCAGTATTTT. Translation: CASSPPSPSGIGRIFTDTQYF.

This clonotype was recorded a few times. V is TRBV5-1 and J is TRBJ2-3; D may be TRBD1 or TRBD2 (5 bases each). The germline CDR1 and CDR2 sequences are SGHRS and YFSETQ. CDR3 length equals 14 residues. V lost 4 bases and J lost 6, with 15 bases in between. The CDR3 region has the DNA TGCGCCAGCAGCCCGGGGCCACCGCGGGATACGCAGTATTTT. This encodes CASSPGPPRDTQYF.

This sequence joins TRBV2 and TRBJ1-5; possibly TRBD1 for D (6 bases). The CDR3 extends over 12 amino acids. Germline V gene data show CDR1 as SNHLY and CDR2 as FYNNEI. V gave up 11 bases and J gave up 3 bases, with 11 bases separating them. The CDR3 nucleotides are TGTGCCTTTAACAGGGACAATCAGCCCCAGCATTTT. This translates into CAFNRDNQPQHF.

The V call is TRBV2, the J call TRBJ2-4; D is ambiguous. The CDR3 has 15 residues. Trimming removed 3 bases from V and 0 bases from J, with 9 bases in between. Germline values: CDR1 SNHLY, CDR2 FYNNEI. As DNA, the CDR3 is TGTGCCAGCAGTGACGGCCCTGTAGCCAAAAACATTCAGTACTTC. Its translation: CASSDGPVAKNIQYF. The full variable domain, with the rest looked up from reference TRBV2 and TRBJ2-4, is EPEVTQTPSHQVTQMGQEVILRCVPISNHLYFYWYRQILGQKVEFLVSFYNNEISEKSEIFDDQFSVERPDGSNFTLKIRSTKLEDSAMYFCASSDGPVAKNIQYFGAGTRLSVL.

V gene TRBV5-1 combines with J gene TRBJ2-3, with D unresolved. Deletions cut 1 base from V and 3 bases from J, with 15 bases between. Germline V gene data show CDR1 as SGHRS and CDR2 as YFSETQ. This CDR3 is 16 amino acids long. CDR3 sequence reads: CASSLWSGLETDTQYF. Here the CDR3 DNA reads TGCGCCAGCAGCTTGTGGTCGGGTTTGGAAACAGATACGCAGTATTTT.